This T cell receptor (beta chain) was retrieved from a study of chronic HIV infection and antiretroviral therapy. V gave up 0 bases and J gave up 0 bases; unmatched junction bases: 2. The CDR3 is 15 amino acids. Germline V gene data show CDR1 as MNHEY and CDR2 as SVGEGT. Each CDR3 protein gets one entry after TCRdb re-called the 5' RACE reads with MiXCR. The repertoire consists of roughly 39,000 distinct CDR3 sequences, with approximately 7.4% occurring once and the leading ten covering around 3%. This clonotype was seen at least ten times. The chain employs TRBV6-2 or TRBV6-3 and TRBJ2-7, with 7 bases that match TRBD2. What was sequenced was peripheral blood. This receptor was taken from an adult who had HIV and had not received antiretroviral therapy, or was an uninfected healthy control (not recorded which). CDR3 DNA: TGTGCCAGCAGTTACTCAGGCGGGAGCTCCTACGAGCAGTACTTC. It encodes CASSYSGGSSYEQYF.